One sample yielded the 13 T cell receptor beta chains listed below, sequenced in a study of cytomegalovirus exposure and HLA in healthy donors. This PCR relied on a set of 60 Vbeta primers and 13 Jbeta primers. TCRdb keeps only in-frame clones here, not all; method: immunoSEQ multiplex PCR. The sample has 190,000 or so clones, 75% to 85% seen once. Sequencing was done on a sample of PBMCs. The receptors shown here come from a male donor in good health and CMV-seropositive.

The chain recombines TRBV9 with TRBJ2-2, with 7 bases matching TRBD1. From germline, CDR1 is SGDLS and CDR2 YYNGEE. There are 17 residues in the CDR3. V trimming: 4 bases; J trimming: 1 base; junction bases outside the gene matches: 10. As DNA, the CDR3 is TGTGCCAGCAGCCCCCCATTGGGACAGAGGAACACCGGGGAGCTGTTTTTT. Translated, it gives CASSPPLGQRNTGELFF. Combining the CDR3 with reference TRBV9 and TRBJ2-2 gives the whole variable domain DSGVTQTPKHLITATGQRVTLRCSPRSGDLSVYWYQQSLDQGLQFLIQYYNGEERAKGNILERFSAQQFPDLHSELNLSSLELGDSALYFCASSPPLGQRNTGELFFGEGSRLTVL.

V gene TRBV10-3 combines with J gene TRBJ1-2; no definite D call. The germline CDR1 and CDR2 sequences are ENHRY and SYGVKD. The V and J ends lost 1 base and 13 bases respectively, with 10 bases between them. This CDR3 region has 11 residues. CDR3: CAISELEIRTF. CDR3 in DNA: TGTGCCATCAGTGAGTTGGAGATTCGCACCTTC.

The gene calls are TRBV19 and TRBJ1-2; 7 nucleotides agree with TRBD1. The CDR3 runs 15 residues. Per the germline V gene, CDR1 is LNHDA and CDR2 is SQIVND (reference sequence). J gave up 4 bases and V 3 bases, and 8 bases lay outside the gene matches. The CDR3 DNA reads TGTGCCAGTAGTATCGACTACGGACAGGCCTATGGCTACACCTTC. Translated, it gives CASSIDYGQAYGYTF.

The J gene is TRBJ1-6, the V gene TRBV11-3, with TRBD1 identical over 9 bases. There are 15 residues in the CDR3. V lost 0 bases, J lost 8 bases, and 2 bases stayed unmatched. The germline CDR1 and CDR2 sequences are SGHNT and YENEEA. CDR3 sequence (DNA): TGTGCCAGCAGCTTAGAGGGACAGGGAGATTCACCCCTCCACTTT. Its translation: CASSLEGQGDSPLHF. The complete variable domain, with remaining parts taken from reference TRBV11-3 and TRBJ1-6, reads EAGVVQSPRYKIIEKKQPVAFWCNPISGHNTLYWYLQNLGQGPELLIRYENEEAVDDSQLPKDRFSAERLKGVDSTLKIQPAELGDSAVYLCASSLEGQGDSPLHFGNGTRLTVT.

This chain links TRBV10-3 with TRBJ1-1; no reliable D call. Germline assignment: CDR1 ENHRY and CDR2 SYGVKD. The CDR3 is 11 amino acids. Trimming removed 6 bases from V and 4 bases from J, with 6 bases in between. CDR3 nucleotide sequence: TGTGCCATCAGGGGGAGCACTGAAGCTTTCTTT. As protein: CAIRGSTEAFF.

The table lists this clone with a few counts. The chain couples TRBV25-1 to TRBJ1-6; D is perhaps TRBD1 (6 bases). Per the germline V gene, CDR1 is MGHDK and CDR2 is SYGVNS. V was trimmed by 4 bases and J by 9 bases, leaving 16 bases between them. The CDR3 sequence is 15 residues long. The CDR3 region has the DNA TGTGCCAGCAGTGCCCACAGGGAGAAGCTTTCACCCCTCCACTTT. Residues: CASSAHREKLSPLHF.

V gene TRBV13 combines with J gene TRBJ1-5; D call uncertain. Germline V lookup: CDR1 PRHDT, CDR2 FYEKMQ (reference sequence). The CDR3 extends over 15 amino acids. Trimming took 7 bases from V and 1 from J, leaving 14 bases between them. The CDR3 DNA follows: TGTGCCAGCACCTTTGGAGTTAAGAGCAATCAGCCCCAGCATTTT. Amino acids: CASTFGVKSNQPQHF.

The V call is TRBV7-3, the J call TRBJ2-7, with TRBD2 identical over 10 bases. V trimming: 0 bases; J trimming: 2 bases; junction bases outside the gene matches: 7. The germline V gene encodes CDR1 SGHTA and CDR2 FQGTGA. The CDR3 length is 17 residues. The CDR3 reads CASSLTPSGSETYEQYF. The CDR3 coding sequence is TGTGCCAGCAGCTTAACTCCTAGCGGGAGCGAAACCTACGAGCAGTACTTC.

The chain is built from TRBV5-1 and TRBJ2-7, with 10 bases matching TRBD1. The CDR3 totals 15 residues. The germline CDR1 and CDR2 sequences are SGHRS and YFSETQ. V lost 4 bases to trimming and J lost 5 bases; unmatched junction nucleotides: 9. The CDR3 sequence: CASSVGDRGIDEQYF. The CDR3 DNA is TGCGCCAGCAGCGTGGGGGACAGGGGTATCGACGAGCAGTACTTC.

The V call is TRBV9, the J call TRBJ1-5; D remains unclear. Germline V gives CDR1 SGDLS, CDR2 YYNGEE. The CDR3 is 14 amino acids. V dropped 3 bases and J dropped 1 base, with 8 bases sitting between them. CDR3 bases: TGTGCCAGCAGCGCAGGCGAGAGCAATCAGCCCCAGCATTTT. Translated, it gives CASSAGESNQPQHF.

This clone came up once. The chain couples TRBV7-9 to TRBJ2-7; 8 nucleotides line up with TRBD1. Germline-derived CDR1 and CDR2 are SEHNR and FQNEAQ (reference sequence). The CDR3 covers 14 residues. V lost 6 bases to trimming and J lost 3 bases; unmatched junction nucleotides: 7. The CDR3 reads CASRSGTGSYEQYF. The CDR3 DNA reads as TGTGCCAGCAGGTCCGGGACAGGAAGCTACGAGCAGTACTTC. Variable domain in full (rest from reference TRBV7-9 and TRBJ2-7): DTGVSQNPRHKITKRGQNVTFRCDPISEHNRLYWYRQTLGQGPEFLTYFQNEAQLEKSRLLSDRFSAERPKGSFSTLEIQRTEQGDSAMYLCASRSGTGSYEQYFGPGTRLTVT.

V is TRBV29-1 and J is TRBJ2-2; D uncertain. V was cut by 4 bases and J by 5 bases, with 8 bases left in between. Germline V lookup: CDR1 SQVTM, CDR2 ANQGSEA. This CDR3 comprises 12 residues. The CDR3 loop reads CSVVWATGELFF. CDR3 coding DNA: TGCAGCGTTGTTTGGGCGACCGGGGAGCTGTTTTTT.

V usage is TRBV27 and J usage is TRBJ1-3; D possibly corresponds to TRBD1 (6 bases). Germline V gene sequence: CDR1 MNHEY, CDR2 SMNVEV (reference sequence). V was clipped by 5 bases and J by 4 bases, with 15 bases between them. This CDR3 comprises 15 residues. The CDR3 coding sequence is TGTGCCAGCAGTGCCACAGGGTTTTCGGGAAACACCATATATTTT. Translation gives CASSATGFSGNTIYF.